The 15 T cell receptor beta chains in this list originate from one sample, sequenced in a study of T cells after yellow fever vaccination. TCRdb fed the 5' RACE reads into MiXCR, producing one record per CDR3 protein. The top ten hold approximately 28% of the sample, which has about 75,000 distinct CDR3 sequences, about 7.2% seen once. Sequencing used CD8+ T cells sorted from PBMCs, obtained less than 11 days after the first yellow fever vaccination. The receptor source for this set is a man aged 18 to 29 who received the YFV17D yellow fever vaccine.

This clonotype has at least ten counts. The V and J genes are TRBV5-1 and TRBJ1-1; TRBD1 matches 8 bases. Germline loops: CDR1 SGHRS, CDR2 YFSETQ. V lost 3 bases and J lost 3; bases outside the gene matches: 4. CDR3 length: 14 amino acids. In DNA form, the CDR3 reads TGCGCCAGCAGCTCGACAGGGGTGGACACTGAAGCTTTCTTT. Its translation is CASSSTGVDTEAFF.

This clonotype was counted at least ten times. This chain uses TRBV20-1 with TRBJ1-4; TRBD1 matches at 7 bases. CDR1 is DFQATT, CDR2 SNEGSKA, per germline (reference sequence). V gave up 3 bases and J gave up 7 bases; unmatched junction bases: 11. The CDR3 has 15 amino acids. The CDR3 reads CSARNRRGRREKLFF. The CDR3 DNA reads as TGCAGTGCTAGGAATCGGAGGGGGCGCCGTGAAAAACTGTTTTTT.

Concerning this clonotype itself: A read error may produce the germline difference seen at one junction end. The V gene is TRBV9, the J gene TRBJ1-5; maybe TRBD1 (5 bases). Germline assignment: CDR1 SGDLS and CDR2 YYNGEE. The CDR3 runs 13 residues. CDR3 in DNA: TGTGCCAGCAGCGTAGGGGGGAATCGGCCCCAGCATTTT. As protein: CASSVGGNRPQHF.

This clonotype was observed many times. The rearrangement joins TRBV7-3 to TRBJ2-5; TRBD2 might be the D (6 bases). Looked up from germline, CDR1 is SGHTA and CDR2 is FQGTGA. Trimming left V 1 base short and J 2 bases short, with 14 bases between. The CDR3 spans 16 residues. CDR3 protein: CASSLRLRGEQETQYF. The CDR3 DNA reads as TGTGCCAGCAGCTTAAGGTTGCGGGGAGAACAAGAGACCCAGTACTTC.

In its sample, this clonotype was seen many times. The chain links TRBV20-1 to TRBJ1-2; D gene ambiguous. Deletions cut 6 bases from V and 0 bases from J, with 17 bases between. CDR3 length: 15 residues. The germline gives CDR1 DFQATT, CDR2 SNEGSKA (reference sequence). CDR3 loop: CSARRVGPANYGYTF. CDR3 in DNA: TGCAGTGCGCGAAGGGTCGGTCCCGCTAACTATGGCTACACCTTC.

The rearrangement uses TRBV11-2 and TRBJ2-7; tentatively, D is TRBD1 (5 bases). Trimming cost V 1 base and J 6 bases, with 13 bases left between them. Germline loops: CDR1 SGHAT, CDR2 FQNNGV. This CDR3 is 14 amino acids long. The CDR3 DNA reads TGTGCCAGCAGCTTAGCCAGGGATCTGGCCGAGCAGTACGTC. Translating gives CASSLARDLAEQYV.

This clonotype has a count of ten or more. CDR3 nucleotides: TGTGCCAGTAGTATCGGTTACAATGAGCAGTTCTTC. This gives the protein CASSIGYNEQFF. The rearrangement uses TRBV19 and TRBJ2-1; D gene ambiguous. CDR3 length: 12 residues. The germline V and J ends were trimmed by 3 bases and 4 bases, with 4 bases remaining between them. Per the germline V gene, CDR1 is LNHDA and CDR2 is SQIVND (reference sequence). The complete variable domain, with remaining parts taken from reference TRBV19 and TRBJ2-1, reads DGGITQSPKYLFRKEGQNVTLSCEQNLNHDAMYWYRQDPGQGLRLIYYSQIVNDFQKGDIAEGYSVSREKKESFPLTVTSAQKNPTAFYLCASSIGYNEQFFGPGTRLTVL.

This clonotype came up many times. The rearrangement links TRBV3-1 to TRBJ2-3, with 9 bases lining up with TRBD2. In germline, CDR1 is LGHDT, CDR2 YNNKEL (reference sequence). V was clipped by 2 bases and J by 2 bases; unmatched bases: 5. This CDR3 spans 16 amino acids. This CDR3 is CASSQLSGGYTDTQYF. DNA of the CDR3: TGTGCCAGCAGCCAACTCAGCGGGGGGTACACAGATACGCAGTATTTT.

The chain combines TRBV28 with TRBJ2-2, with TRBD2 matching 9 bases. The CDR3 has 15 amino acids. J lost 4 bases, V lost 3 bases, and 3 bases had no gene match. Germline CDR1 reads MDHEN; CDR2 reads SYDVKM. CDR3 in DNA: TGTGCCAGCAGTTTTTTACTAGCGGGCACCGGGGAGCTGTTTTTT. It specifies CASSFLLAGTGELFF.

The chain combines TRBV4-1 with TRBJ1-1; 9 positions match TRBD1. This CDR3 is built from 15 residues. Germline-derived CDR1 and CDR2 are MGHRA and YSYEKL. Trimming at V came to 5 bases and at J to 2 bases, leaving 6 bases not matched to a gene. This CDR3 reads CASSEQGARNTEAFF. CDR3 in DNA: TGCGCCAGCAGCGAACAGGGGGCACGAAACACTGAAGCTTTCTTT.

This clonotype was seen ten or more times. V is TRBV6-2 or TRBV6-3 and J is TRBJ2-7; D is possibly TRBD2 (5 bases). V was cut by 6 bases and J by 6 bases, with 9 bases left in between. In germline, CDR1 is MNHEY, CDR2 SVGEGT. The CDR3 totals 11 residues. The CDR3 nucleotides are TGTGCCAGCAGCTTAGGAGGCGAGCAGTACGTC. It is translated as CASSLGGEQYV.

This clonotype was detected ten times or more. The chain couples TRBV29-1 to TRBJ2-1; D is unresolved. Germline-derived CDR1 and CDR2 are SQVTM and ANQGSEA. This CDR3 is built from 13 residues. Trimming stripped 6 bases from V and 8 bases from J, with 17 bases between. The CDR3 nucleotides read TGCAGCGTGAAAACCGGACGCTCGCATGAGCAGTTCTTC. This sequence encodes CSVKTGRSHEQFF.

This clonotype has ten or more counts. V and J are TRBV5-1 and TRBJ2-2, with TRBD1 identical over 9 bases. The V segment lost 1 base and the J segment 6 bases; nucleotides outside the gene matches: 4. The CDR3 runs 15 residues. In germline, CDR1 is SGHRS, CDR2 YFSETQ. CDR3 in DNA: TGCGCCAGCAGCTTGACAGGGGGCGTTGCCGGGGAGCTGTTTTTT. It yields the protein CASSLTGGVAGELFF.

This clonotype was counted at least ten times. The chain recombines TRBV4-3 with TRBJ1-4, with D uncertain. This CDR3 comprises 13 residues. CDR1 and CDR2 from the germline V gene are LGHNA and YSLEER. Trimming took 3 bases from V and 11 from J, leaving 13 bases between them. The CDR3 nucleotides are TGCGCCAGCAGCCAGGCGGGTGAAGGGAAACTGTTTTTT. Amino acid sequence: CASSQAGEGKLFF.

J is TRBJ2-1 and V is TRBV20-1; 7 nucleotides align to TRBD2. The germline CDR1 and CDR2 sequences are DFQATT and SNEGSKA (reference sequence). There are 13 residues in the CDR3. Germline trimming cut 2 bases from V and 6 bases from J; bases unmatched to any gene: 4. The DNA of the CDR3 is TGCAGTGCTAGACCCAGACTAGCCAATGAGCAGTTCTTC. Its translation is CSARPRLANEQFF.